The rows below give T cell receptor beta chains drawn from one sample of a study of T cells in Graves' hyperthyroidism and ophthalmopathy. TCRdb independently ran MiXCR on the multiplex PCR reads; one entry per CDR3 protein. The table includes some 650,000 distinct CDR3 sequences, about a sixth detected once. Input material: blood. These receptors all come from a middle-aged woman with Graves' ophthalmopathy. Each CDR3 is given with its conserved first and last residue. The order of the fields is CDR3 protein, CDR3 DNA, V gene, J gene, clone size, D gene. D genes are given only for firm matches. Clone size is not always given. Where it is, it says once, few, many or a class for expanded clones.

CASSSNADGYTF,TGCGCCAGCAGCTCGAACGCAGATGGCTACACCTTC,TRBV5-1,TRBJ1-2,few,.
CASRPEGSNEKLFF,TGTGCCAGCAGGCCCGAAGGGTCTAATGAAAAACTGTTTTTT,TRBV27,TRBJ1-4,.,.
CASSPWTSGRPGNEQFF,TGTGCCAGCAGTCCGTGGACTAGCGGGAGGCCTGGAAATGAGCAGTTCTTC,TRBV28,TRBJ2-1,few,TRBD2
CASSYSGGSYNEQFF,TGTGCCAGCAGTTATTCGGGAGGCTCCTACAATGAGCAGTTCTTC,TRBV6-6,TRBJ2-1,many,TRBD2
CASSLFSGTNHNEQFF,TGTGCCAGCAGCTTGTTCAGCGGGACCAACCACAATGAGCAGTTCTTC,TRBV5-4,TRBJ2-1,.,TRBD2
CAWRAGFTEAFF,TGTGCCTGGAGGGCAGGGTTCACTGAAGCTTTCTTT,TRBV30,TRBJ1-1,many,.
CASSPPRDRGRNEKLFF,TGTGCCAGCTCACCGCCCAGGGACAGGGGGCGAAATGAAAAACTGTTTTTT,TRBV18,TRBJ1-4,.,TRBD1
CASSDGAGANVLTF,TGTGCCAGCAGTGACGGGGCTGGGGCCAACGTCCTGACTTTC,TRBV2,TRBJ2-6,.,.
CASSLGSGANLNTEAFF,TGCGCCAGCAGCTTGGGATCGGGGGCGAACTTGAACACTGAAGCTTTCTTT,TRBV5-1,TRBJ1-1,.,.
CSATGAGVLDYEQYF,TGCAGTGCCACCGGGGCCGGGGTACTCGACTACGAGCAGTACTTC,TRBV20-1,TRBJ2-7,many,.
CASTKGFSSYEQYF,TGTGCCAGCACCAAGGGGTTTAGCTCCTACGAGCAGTACTTC,TRBV12-3/TRBV12-4,TRBJ2-7,many,.
CSARSGGGNTIYF,TGCAGTGCTAGATCCGGGGGGGGAAACACCATATATTTT,TRBV20-1,TRBJ1-3,few,.
CASSLTAPNGYTF,TGCGCCAGCAGCTTGACAGCCCCTAATGGCTACACCTTC,TRBV5-1,TRBJ1-2,.,.
CASSGGVAGESSYEQYF,TGCGCCAGCAGTGGTGGAGTAGCGGGAGAGTCGAGCTACGAGCAGTACTTC,TRBV10-1,TRBJ2-7,.,TRBD2
CASSASGASSYNEQFF,TGTGCCAGCAGTGCGAGCGGGGCTAGCTCCTACAATGAGCAGTTCTTC,TRBV6-4,TRBJ2-1,few,TRBD2
CASSQENRGPYEQYF,TGTGCCAGCAGCCAAGAGAACAGGGGCCCCTACGAGCAGTACTTC,TRBV3-1,TRBJ2-7,few,TRBD1
CASSPQEASGGRDTGELFF,TGTGCCAGCTCCCCCCAGGAGGCTAGCGGGGGCCGGGACACCGGGGAGCTGTTTTTT,TRBV18,TRBJ2-2,.,TRBD2
CASSGYGYTF,TGTGCCAGCAGCGGGTATGGCTACACCTTC,TRBV6-1,TRBJ1-2,few,.
CSVGTSGGNEQFF,TGCAGCGTTGGGACTAGCGGGGGTAATGAGCAGTTCTTC,TRBV29-1,TRBJ2-1,.,TRBD2
CASSELGGRAWDTQYF,TGTGCCAGCAGTGAATTGGGCGGGAGGGCCTGGGATACGCAGTATTTT,TRBV6-1,TRBJ2-3,.,TRBD2
CASSFGPGHNEQFF,TGTGCCAGCAGCTTTGGACCCGGACACAATGAGCAGTTCTTC,TRBV7-2,TRBJ2-1,many,.
CASSDPGATQYF,TGTGCCAGCAGTGACCCGGGGGCTACGCAGTATTTT,TRBV2,TRBJ2-3,many,.
CASRAPAGGYTF,TGTGCCAGCAGGGCCCCCGCTGGAGGCTACACCTTC,TRBV28,TRBJ1-2,many,.
CASSLVTRTDTQYF,TGCGCCAGCAGCTTGGTTACACGCACAGATACGCAGTATTTT,TRBV5-1,TRBJ2-3,many,.
CASSYPKGSSYEQYF,TGTGCCAGCAGTTACCCAAAGGGGAGCTCCTACGAGCAGTACTTC,TRBV6-5,TRBJ2-7,many,.